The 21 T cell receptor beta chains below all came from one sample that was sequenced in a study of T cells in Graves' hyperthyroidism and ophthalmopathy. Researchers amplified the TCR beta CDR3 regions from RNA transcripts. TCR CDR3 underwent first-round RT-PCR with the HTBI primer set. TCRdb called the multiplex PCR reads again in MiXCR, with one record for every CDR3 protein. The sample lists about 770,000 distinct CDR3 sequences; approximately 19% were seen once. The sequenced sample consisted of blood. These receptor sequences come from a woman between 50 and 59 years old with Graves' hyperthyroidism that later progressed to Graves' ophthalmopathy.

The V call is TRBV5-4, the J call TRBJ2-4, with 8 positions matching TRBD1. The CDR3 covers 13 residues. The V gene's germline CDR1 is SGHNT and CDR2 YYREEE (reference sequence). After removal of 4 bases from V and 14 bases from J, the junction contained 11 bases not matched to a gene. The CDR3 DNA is TGTGCCAGCAGCCCTGGGACAGGCCTCTGGGAGTACTTC. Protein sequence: CASSPGTGLWEYF.

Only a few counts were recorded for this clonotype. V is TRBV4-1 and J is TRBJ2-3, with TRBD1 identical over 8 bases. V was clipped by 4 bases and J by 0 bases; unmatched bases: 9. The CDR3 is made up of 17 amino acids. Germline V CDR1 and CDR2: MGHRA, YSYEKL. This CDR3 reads CASSRQGADTSTDTQYF. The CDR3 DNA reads TGCGCCAGCAGCCGGCAGGGGGCGGACACAAGCACAGATACGCAGTATTTT.

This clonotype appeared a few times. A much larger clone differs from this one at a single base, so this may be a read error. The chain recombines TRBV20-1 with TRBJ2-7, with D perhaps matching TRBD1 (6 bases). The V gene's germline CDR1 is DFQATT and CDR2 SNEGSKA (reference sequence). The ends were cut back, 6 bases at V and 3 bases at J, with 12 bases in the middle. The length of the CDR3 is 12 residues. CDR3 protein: CSATADSYEQYF. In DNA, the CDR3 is TGCAGTGCAACGGCGGACAGCTACGAGCAGTACTTC.

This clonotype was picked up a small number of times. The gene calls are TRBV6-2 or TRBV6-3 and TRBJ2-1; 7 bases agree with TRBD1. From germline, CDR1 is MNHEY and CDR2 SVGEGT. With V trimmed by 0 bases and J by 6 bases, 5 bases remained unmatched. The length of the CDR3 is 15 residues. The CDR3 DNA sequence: TGTGCCAGCAGTTACTCGAACAGGGGCCGCAATGAGCAGTTCTTC. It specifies CASSYSNRGRNEQFF.

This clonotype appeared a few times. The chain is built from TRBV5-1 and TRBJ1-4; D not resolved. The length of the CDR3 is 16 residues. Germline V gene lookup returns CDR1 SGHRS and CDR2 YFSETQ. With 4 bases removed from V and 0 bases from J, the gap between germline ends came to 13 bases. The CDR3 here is CASSKGPPATNEKLFF. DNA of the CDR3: TGCGCCAGCAGCAAAGGCCCGCCTGCAACTAATGAAAAACTGTTTTTT.

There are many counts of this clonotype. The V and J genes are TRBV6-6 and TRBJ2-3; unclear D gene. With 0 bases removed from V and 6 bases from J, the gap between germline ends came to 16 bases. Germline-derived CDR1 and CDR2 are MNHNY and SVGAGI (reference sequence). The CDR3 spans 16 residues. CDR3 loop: CASSYSPGRLGDTQYF. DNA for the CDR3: TGTGCCAGCAGTTACTCACCCGGCAGGTTGGGGGATACGCAGTATTTT.

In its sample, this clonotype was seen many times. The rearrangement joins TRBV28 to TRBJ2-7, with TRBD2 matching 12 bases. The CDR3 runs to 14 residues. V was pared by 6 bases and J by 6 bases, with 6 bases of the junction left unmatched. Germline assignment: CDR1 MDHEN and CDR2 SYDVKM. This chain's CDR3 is CASSPTSGGSEQYF. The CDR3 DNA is TGTGCCAGCAGCCCGACTAGCGGGGGATCCGAGCAGTACTTC.

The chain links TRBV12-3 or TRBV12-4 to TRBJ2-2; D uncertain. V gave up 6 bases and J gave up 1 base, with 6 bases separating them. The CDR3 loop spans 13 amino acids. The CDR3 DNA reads TGTGCCAGCAGGCTGCTGAACACCGGGGAGCTGTTTTTT. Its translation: CASRLLNTGELFF.

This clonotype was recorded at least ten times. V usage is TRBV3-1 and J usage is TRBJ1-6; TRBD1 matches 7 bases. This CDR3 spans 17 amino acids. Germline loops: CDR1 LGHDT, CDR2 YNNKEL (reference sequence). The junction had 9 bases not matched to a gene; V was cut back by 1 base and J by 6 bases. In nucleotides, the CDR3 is TGTGCCAGCAGCCAAGGGACAGGAGCCACCCCTAATTCACCCCTCCACTTT. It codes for CASSQGTGATPNSPLHF.

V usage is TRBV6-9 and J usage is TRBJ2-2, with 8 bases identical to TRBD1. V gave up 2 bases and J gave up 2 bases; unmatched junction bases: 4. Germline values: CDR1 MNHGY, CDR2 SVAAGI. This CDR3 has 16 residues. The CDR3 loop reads CASSYGRGRNTGELFF. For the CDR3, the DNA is TGTGCCAGCAGTTATGGCAGGGGGCGTAACACCGGGGAGCTGTTTTTT.

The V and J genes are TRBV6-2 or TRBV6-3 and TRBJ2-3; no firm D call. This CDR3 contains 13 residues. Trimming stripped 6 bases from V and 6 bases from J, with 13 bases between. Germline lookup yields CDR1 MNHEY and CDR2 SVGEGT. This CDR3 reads CASRDRAQDTQYF. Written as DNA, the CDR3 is TGTGCCAGCAGAGATCGGGCTCAGGATACGCAGTATTTT.

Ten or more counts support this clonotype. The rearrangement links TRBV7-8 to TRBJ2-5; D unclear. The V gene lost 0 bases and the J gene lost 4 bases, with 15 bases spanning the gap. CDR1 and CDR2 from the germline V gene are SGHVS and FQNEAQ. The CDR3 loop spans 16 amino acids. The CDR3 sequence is CASSLARLPGSETQYF. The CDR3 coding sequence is TGTGCCAGCAGCTTAGCTAGGCTTCCGGGCTCAGAGACCCAGTACTTC.

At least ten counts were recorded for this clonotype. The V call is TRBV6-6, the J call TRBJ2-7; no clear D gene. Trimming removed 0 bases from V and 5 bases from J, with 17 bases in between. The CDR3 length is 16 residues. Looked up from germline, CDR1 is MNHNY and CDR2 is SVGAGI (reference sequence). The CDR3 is CASSYSKLSQAHEQYF. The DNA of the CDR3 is TGTGCCAGCAGTTACTCGAAGTTGAGCCAGGCTCACGAGCAGTACTTC.

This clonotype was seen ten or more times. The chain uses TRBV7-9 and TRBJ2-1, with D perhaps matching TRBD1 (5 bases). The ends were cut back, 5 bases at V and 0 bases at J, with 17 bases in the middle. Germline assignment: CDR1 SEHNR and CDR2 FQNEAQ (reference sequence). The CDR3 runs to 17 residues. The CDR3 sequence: CASSPLATGISYNEQFF. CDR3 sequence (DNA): TGTGCCAGCAGCCCGCTCGCCACAGGTATCTCCTACAATGAGCAGTTCTTC.

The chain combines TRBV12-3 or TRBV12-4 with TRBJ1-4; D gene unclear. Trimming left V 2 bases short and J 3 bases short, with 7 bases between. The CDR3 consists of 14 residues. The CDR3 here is CASSLNGANEKLFF. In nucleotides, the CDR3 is TGTGCCAGCAGTTTAAACGGAGCTAATGAAAAACTGTTTTTT.

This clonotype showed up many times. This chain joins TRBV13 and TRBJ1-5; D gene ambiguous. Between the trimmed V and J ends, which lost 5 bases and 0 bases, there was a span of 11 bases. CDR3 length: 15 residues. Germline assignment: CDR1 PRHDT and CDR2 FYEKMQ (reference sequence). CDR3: CASSLGFYSNQPQHF. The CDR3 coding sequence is TGTGCCAGCAGCCTGGGGTTCTATAGCAATCAGCCCCAGCATTTT.

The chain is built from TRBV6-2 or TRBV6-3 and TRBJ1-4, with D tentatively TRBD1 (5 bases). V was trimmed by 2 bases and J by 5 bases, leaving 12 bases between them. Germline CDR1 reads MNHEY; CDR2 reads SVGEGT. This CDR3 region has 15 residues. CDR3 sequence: CASSYIGRENEKLFF. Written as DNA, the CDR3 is TGTGCCAGCAGTTACATTGGCAGGGAAAATGAAAAACTGTTTTTT.

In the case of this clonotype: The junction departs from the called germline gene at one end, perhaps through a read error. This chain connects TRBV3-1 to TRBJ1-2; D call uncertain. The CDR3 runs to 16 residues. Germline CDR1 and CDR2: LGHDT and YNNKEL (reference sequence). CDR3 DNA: TGCGCCAGCAGCCCAATCTCTCCGCGATCTAACTATGGCTACACCTTC. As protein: CASSPISPRSNYGYTF.

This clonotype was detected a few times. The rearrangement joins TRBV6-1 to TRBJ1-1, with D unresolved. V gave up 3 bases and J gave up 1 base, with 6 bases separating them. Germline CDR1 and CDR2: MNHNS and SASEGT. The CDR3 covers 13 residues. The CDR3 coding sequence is TGTGCCAGCAGTGAGGGTCAGAACACTGAAGCTTTCTTT. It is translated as CASSEGQNTEAFF.

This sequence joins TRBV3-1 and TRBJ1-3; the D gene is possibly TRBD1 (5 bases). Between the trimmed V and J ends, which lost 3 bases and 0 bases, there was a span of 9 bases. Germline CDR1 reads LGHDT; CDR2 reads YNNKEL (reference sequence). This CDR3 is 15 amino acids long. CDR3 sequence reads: CASSQGRISGNTIYF. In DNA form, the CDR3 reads TGTGCCAGCAGCCAGGGACGGATCTCTGGAAACACCATATATTTT.

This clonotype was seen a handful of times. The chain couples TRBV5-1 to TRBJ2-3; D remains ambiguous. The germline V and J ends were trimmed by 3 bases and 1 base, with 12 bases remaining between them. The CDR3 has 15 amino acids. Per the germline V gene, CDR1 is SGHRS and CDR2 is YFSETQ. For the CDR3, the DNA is TGCGCCAGCAGCTACAGTTACCGGGGCACAGATACGCAGTATTTT. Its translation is CASSYSYRGTDTQYF.